Listed below are T cell receptor beta chains from one sample, sequenced in a study of siplizumab effects on memory and regulatory T cells. The repertoire was sequenced with immunoSEQ multiplex PCR; TCRdb's copy has only in-frame clones and lacks some. This table has 99,000 or so clones, nearly 95% appearing once. Sequencing was done on a sample of Tregs sorted from blood. The receptor source for this set is a human donor in good health. Both conserved end residues are part of each CDR3. A D gene is named only where the DNA matches it firmly. Clone size is stated in some rows and not others, as once, few, many or a class when expanded.

j_gene,v_gene,abundance,d_gene,CDR3nt,CDR3aa
TRBJ1-5,TRBV19,.,TRBD1,TGTGCCAGTAGTGTCCGACAGGGTAACCAGCCCCAGCATTTT,CASSVRQGNQPQHF
TRBJ1-1,TRBV14,.,TRBD1,TGTGCCAGCAGCCAAGTGAGGGGGCGGACTGAAGCTTTCTTT,CASSQVRGRTEAFF
TRBJ1-6,TRBV18,.,TRBD1,TGTGCCAGCTCACCACTGCTCCTCCAGGGGGGCAATTCACCCCTCCACTTT,CASSPLLLQGGNSPLHF
TRBJ1-5,TRBV19,.,.,TGTGCCAGTAGTATGATAAGGGCCTATCAGCCCCAGCATTTT,CASSMIRAYQPQHF
TRBJ1-1,TRBV6-5,.,.,TGTGCCAGCAGTTACTGGGGGGGGACTGAAGCTTTCTTT,CASSYWGGTEAFF
TRBJ1-5,TRBV7-9,.,.,TGTGCCAGCAGCCAACGTGATCAGCCCCAGCATTTT,CASSQRDQPQHF
TRBJ1-1,TRBV11-2,.,.,TGTGCCAGCAGCTTACAGGGGACGAACACTGAAGCTTTCTTT,CASSLQGTNTEAFF
TRBJ2-7,TRBV6-5,.,.,TGTGCCAGCAGTATACCCGGGAGCTACGAGCAGTACTTC,CASSIPGSYEQYF
TRBJ1-5,TRBV27,.,.,TGTGCCAGCAGTTTACGAGGTGATAGCAATCAGCCCCAGCATTTT,CASSLRGDSNQPQHF
TRBJ2-5,TRBV10-3,few,TRBD1,TGTGCCATCAACAACAGGGGTGGAGAGACCCAGTACTTC,CAINNRGGETQYF
TRBJ1-2,TRBV15,.,.,TGTGCCACCAGCAGTCGCGAGCCGGCAAACTATGGCTACACCTTC,CATSSREPANYGYTF
TRBJ2-7,TRBV18,.,TRBD2,TGTGCCAGCTCACCAGGGACTAGCGGGATCTACGAGCAGTACTTC,CASSPGTSGIYEQYF
TRBJ1-5,TRBV7-8,.,.,TGTGCCAGCAGCTCTCAAGGAGGGGCTAACAATCAGCCCCAGCATTTT,CASSSQGGANNQPQHF
TRBJ2-3,TRBV6-5,.,.,TGTGCCAGCAGTTCCCACGTTGCGGTCACAGATACGCAGTATTTT,CASSSHVAVTDTQYF
TRBJ1-2,TRBV5-4,once,.,TGTGCCAGCATGGGGGATAGAGACTATGGCTACACCTTC,CASMGDRDYGYTF